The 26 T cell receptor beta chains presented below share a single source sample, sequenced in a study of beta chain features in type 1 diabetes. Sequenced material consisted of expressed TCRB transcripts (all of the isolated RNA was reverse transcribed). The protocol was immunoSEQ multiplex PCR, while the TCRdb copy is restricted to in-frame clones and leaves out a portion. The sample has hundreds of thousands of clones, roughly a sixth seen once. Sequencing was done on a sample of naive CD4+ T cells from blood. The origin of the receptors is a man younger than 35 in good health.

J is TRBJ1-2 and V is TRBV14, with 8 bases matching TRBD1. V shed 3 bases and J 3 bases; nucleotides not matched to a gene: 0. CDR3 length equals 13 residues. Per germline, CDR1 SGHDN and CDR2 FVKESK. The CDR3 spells CASSQDRDYGYTF. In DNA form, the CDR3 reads TGTGCCAGCAGCCAGGACAGGGACTATGGCTACACCTTC.

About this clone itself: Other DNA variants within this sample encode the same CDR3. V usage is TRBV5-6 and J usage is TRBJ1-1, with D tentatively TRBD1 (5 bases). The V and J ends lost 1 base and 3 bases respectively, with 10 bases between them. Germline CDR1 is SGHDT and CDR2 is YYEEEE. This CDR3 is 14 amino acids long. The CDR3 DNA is TGTGCCAGCAGCTTGCAGGGCCGATACACTGAAGCTTTCTTT. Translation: CASSLQGRYTEAFF.

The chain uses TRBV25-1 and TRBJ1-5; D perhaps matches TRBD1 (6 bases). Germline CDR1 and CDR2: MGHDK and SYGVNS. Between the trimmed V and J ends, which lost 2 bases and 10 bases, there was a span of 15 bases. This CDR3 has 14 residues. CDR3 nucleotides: TGTGCCAGCAGTGAAGGTCTGCCGGGACACCCCCAGCATTTT. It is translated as CASSEGLPGHPQHF. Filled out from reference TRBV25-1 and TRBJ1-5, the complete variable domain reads EADIYQTPRYLVIGTGKKITLECSQTMGHDKMYWYQQDPGMELHLIHYSYGVNSTEKGDLSSESTVSRIRTEHFPLTLESARPSHTSQYLCASSEGLPGHPQHFGDGTRLSIL.

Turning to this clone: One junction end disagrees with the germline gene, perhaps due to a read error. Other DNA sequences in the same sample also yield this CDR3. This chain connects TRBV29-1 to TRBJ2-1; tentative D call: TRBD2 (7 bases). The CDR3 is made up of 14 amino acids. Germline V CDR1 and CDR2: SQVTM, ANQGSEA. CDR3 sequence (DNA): TGCAGCGTGGAAGGGGGGGGCTCGTACAATGAGCAGTTCTTC. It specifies CSVEGGGSYNEQFF.

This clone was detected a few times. The CDR3 region has the DNA TGTGCCAGCAGCTTTGTCCAGACTTACGAGCAGTACTTC. This gives the protein CASSFVQTYEQYF. This chain joins TRBV7-2 and TRBJ2-7; D not resolved. Germline CDR1 is SGHTA and CDR2 is FQGNSA. The length of the CDR3 is 13 residues. Deletions cut 3 bases from V and 4 bases from J, with 10 bases between.

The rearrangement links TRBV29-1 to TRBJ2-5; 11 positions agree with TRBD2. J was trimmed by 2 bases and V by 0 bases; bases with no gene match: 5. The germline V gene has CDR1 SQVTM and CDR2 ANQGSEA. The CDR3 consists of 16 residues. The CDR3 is CSVEDARLAGQETQYF. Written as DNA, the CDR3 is TGCAGCGTTGAAGATGCTCGACTAGCGGGACAAGAGACCCAGTACTTC.

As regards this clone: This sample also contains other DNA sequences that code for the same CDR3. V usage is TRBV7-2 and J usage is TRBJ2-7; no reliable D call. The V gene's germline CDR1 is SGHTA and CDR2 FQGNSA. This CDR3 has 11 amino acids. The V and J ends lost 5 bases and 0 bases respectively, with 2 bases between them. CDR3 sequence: CASSASYEQYF. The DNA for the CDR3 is TGTGCCAGCAGCGCCTCCTACGAGCAGTACTTC.

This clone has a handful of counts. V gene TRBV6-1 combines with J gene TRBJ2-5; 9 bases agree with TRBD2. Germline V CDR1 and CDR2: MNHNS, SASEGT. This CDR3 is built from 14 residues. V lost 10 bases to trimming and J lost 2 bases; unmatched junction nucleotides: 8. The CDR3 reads CATLAGTFQETQYF. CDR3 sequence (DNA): TGTGCCACCCTAGCGGGGACCTTTCAAGAGACCCAGTACTTC.

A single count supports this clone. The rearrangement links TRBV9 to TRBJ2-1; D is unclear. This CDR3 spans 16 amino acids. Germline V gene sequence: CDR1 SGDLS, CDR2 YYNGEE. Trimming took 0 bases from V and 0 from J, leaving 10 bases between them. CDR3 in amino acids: CASSVALPSSYNEQFF. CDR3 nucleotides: TGTGCCAGCAGCGTAGCTCTGCCTAGCTCCTACAATGAGCAGTTCTTC.

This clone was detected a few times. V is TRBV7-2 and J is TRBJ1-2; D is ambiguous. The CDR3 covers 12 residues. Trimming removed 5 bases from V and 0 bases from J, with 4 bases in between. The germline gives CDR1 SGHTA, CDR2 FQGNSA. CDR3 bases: TGTGCCAGCAGCCCGTCTAACTATGGCTACACCTTC. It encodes CASSPSNYGYTF.

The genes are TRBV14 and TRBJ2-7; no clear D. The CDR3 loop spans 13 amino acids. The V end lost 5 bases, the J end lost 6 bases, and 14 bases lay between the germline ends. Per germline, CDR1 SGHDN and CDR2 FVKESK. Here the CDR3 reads CASSTQAALEQYF. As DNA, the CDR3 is TGTGCCAGCAGCACGCAGGCAGCTCTCGAGCAGTACTTC.

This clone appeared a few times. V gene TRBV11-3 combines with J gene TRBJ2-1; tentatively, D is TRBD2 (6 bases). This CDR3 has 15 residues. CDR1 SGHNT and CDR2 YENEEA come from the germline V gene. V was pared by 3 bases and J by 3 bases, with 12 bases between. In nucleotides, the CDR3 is TGTGCCAGCAGCTTTACCGGGGGAGACTACAATGAGCAGTTCTTC. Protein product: CASSFTGGDYNEQFF. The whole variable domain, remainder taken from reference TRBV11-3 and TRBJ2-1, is EAGVVQSPRYKIIEKKQPVAFWCNPISGHNTLYWYLQNLGQGPELLIRYENEEAVDDSQLPKDRFSAERLKGVDSTLKIQPAELGDSAVYLCASSFTGGDYNEQFFGPGTRLTVL.

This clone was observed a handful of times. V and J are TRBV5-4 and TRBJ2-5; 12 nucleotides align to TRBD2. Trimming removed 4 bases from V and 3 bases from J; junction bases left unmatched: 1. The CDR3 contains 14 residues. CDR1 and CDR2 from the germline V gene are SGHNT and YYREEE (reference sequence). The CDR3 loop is CASSRTSGEETQYF. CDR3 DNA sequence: TGTGCCAGCAGCCGGACTAGCGGGGAAGAGACCCAGTACTTC.

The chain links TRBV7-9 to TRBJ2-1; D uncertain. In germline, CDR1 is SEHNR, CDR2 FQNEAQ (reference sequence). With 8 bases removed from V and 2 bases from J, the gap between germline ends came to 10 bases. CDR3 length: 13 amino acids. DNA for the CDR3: TGTGCCAGCGACTCAGTGGCCTACAATGAGCAGTTCTTC. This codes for CASDSVAYNEQFF.

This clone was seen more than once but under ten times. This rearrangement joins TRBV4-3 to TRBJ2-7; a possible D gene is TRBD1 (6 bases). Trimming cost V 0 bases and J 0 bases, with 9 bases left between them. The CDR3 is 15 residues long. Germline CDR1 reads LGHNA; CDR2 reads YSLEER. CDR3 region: CASSQDDRSSYEQYF. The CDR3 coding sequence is TGCGCCAGCAGCCAAGACGACAGGAGCTCCTACGAGCAGTACTTC.

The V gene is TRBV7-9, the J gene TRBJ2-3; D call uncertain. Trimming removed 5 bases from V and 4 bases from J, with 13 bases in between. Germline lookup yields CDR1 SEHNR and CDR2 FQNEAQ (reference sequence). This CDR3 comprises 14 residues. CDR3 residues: CASSRTVGSDTQYF. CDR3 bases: TGTGCCAGCAGCCGCACGGTTGGGTCAGATACGCAGTATTTT.

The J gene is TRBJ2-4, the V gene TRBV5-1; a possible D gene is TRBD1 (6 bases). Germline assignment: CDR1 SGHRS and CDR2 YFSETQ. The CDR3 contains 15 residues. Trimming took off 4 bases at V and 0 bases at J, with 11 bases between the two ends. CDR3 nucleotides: TGCGCCAGCAGCCAGGACAGCGTAGCCAAAAACATTCAGTACTTC. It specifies CASSQDSVAKNIQYF.

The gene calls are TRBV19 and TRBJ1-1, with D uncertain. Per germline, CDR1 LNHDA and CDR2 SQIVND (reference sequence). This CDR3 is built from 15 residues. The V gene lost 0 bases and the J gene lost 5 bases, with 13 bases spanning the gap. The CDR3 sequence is CASSIDLLGRTEAFF. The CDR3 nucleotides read TGTGCCAGTAGTATAGATCTATTGGGGAGGACTGAAGCTTTCTTT.

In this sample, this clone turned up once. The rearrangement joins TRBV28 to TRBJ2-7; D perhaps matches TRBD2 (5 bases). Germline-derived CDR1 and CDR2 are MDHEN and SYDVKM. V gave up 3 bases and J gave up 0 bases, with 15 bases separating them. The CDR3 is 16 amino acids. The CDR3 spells CASSLSEASVSYEQYF. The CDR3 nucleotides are TGTGCCAGCAGTTTGTCGGAGGCATCCGTCTCCTACGAGCAGTACTTC.

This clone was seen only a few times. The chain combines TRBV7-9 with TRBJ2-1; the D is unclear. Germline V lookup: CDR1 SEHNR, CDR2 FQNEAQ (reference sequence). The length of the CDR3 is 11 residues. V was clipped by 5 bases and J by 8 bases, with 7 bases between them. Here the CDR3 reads CASSDAYEQFF. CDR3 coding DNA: TGTGCCAGCAGCGACGCTTATGAGCAGTTCTTC.

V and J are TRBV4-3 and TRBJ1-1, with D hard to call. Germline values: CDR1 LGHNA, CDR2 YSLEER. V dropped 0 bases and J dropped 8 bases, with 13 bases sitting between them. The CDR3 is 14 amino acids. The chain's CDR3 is CASSQENKETEAFF. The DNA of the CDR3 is TGCGCCAGCAGCCAAGAAAACAAGGAAACAGAAGCTTTCTTT.

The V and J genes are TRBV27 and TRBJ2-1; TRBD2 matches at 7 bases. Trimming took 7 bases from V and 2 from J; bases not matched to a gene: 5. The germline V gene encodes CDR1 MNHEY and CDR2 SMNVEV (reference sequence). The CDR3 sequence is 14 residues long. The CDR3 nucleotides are TGTGCCAGCACGCGGGAGCGAGCCTACAATGAGCAGTTCTTC. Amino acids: CASTRERAYNEQFF.

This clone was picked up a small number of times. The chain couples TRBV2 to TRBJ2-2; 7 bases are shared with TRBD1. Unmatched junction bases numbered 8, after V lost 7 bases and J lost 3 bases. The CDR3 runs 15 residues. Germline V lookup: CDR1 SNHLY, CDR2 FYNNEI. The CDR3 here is CASNEDRPHTGELFF. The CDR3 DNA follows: TGTGCCAGCAACGAGGACAGGCCACACACCGGGGAGCTGTTTTTT.

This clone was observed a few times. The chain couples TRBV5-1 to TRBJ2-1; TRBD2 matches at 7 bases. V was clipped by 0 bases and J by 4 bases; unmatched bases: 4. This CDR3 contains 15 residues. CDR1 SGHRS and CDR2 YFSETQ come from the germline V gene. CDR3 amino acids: CASSLGAGRYNEQFF. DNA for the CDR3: TGCGCCAGCAGCTTGGGAGCGGGACGTTACAATGAGCAGTTCTTC. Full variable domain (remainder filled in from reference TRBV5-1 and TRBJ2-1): KAGVTQTPRYLIKTRGQQVTLSCSPISGHRSVSWYQQTPGQGLQFLFEYFSETQRNKGNFPGRFSGRQFSNSRSEMNVSTLELGDSALYLCASSLGAGRYNEQFFGPGTRLTVL.

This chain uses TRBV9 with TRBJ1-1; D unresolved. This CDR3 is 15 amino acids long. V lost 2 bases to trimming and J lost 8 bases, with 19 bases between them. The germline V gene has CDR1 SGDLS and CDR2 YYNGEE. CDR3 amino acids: CASSVMESVGNEAFF. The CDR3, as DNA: TGTGCCAGCAGCGTTATGGAATCCGTAGGTAACGAAGCTTTCTTT. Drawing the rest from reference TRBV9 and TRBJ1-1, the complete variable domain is DSGVTQTPKHLITATGQRVTLRCSPRSGDLSVYWYQQSLDQGLQFLIQYYNGEERAKGNILERFSAQQFPDLHSELNLSSLELGDSALYFCASSVMESVGNEAFFGQGTRLTVV.

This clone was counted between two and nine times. The CDR3 here is CATSVGQGDYGYTF. The CDR3 region has the DNA TGTGCCACCAGCGTAGGACAGGGAGACTATGGCTACACCTTC. The V call is TRBV15, the J call TRBJ1-2; 8 nucleotides align to TRBD1. Germline V gives CDR1 LNHNV, CDR2 YYDKDF (reference sequence). The CDR3 runs 14 residues. Trimming removed 5 bases from V and 3 bases from J; junction bases left unmatched: 5.